This T cell receptor beta chain was found in a study of identical twins. V shed 5 bases, J shed 1 base, and the junction held 9 bases outside the gene matches. Germline CDR1 is MDHEN and CDR2 is SYDVKM. This CDR3 is 16 amino acids long. One entry per CDR3 protein, called by TCRdb with MiXCR from the 5' RACE reads. The sample includes about 900,000 distinct CDR3 sequences, roughly 12% of them seen just once. These data were likewise used in another study, on yellow fever vaccine responses in identical twins.

The source of this sequence is a woman aged 18-30 years in good health. This chain joins TRBV28 and TRBJ2-7, with TRBD1 matching over 9 bases. Material: PBMCs. This chain's CDR3 is CASSLTAGTGSYEQYF. CDR3 DNA sequence: TGTGCCAGCAGTCTAACCGCCGGGACAGGGTCCTACGAGCAGTACTTC.